This TCR beta chain was found in a study of cytomegalovirus exposure and HLA in healthy donors. General observations from the study: The authors assumed roughly uniform sequencing depth across donors for presence/absence analyses. A later analysis, which compared TCR beta chains of equal frequency, found the HLA-associated ones more clonally expanded. Based on reports, TCR beta sequences accurately predicted HLA-A and HLA-B alleles for most subjects.

V gave up 3 bases and J gave up 7 bases, with 12 bases separating them. This CDR3 spans 12 amino acids. CDR1 is SQVTM, CDR2 ANQGSEA, per germline. PCR employed 60 Vbeta and 13 Jbeta primers. Using immunoSEQ multiplex PCR, the repertoire was profiled, and TCRdb retains in-frame clones only, with some absent. The table includes about 160,000 clones, approximately 79% detected once. This clone was found once. The antigen remains unidentified. Source material: PBMCs. The chain uses TRBV29-1 and TRBJ2-5, with a tentative D call TRBD1 (5 bases). The sequence came from a woman aged 45 to 65 in good health and CMV-seropositive. DNA for the CDR3: TGCAGCGTTGATCAAGGGGTCAGGACCCAGTACTTC. This codes for CSVDQGVRTQYF.